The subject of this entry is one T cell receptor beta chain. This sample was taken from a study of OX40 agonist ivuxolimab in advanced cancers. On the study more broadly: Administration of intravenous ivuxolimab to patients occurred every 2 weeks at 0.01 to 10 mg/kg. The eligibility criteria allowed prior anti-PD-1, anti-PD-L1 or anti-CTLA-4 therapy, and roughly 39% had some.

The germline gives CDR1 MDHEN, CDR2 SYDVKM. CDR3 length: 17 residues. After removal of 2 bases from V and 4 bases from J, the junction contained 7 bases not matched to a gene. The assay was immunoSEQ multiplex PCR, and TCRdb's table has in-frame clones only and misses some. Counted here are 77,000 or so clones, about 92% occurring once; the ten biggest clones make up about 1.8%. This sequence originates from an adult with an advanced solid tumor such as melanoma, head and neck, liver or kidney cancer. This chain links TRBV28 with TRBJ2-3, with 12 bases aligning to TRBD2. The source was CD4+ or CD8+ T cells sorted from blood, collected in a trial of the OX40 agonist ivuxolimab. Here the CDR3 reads CASSLISSGGAADTQYF. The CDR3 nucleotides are TGTGCCAGCAGTTTAATATCTAGCGGGGGGGCCGCAGATACGCAGTATTTT. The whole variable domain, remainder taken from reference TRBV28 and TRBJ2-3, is DVKVTQSSRYLVKRTGEKVFLECVQDMDHENMFWYRQDPGLGLRLIYFSYDVKMKEKGDIPEGYSVSREKKERFSLILESASTNQTSMYLCASSLISSGGAADTQYFGPGTRLTVL.